What follows is one T cell receptor beta chain and its context. What it recognizes is unknown. Assay: immunoSEQ multiplex PCR; the TCRdb copy retains only in-frame clones and omits some. The table lists about 140,000 clones, roughly 92% of them singletons. The data stem from a study of T cell responses to AZD1222 COVID-19 vaccine. Points from the study as a whole: Most donors were white British, females outnumbered males, and clonal diversity was possibly underestimated. Mapped onto spike, vaccine-associated CD4 TCRs spanned it and were dominant at 160-218 and 743-854. In the spike-specific TCR repertoire, nearly half reportedly target unmutated variant regions. Spike-specific TCR breadth and depth were elevated following two AZD1222 doses.

With 2 bases removed from V and 8 bases from J, the gap between germline ends came to 12 bases. The V gene's germline CDR1 is MNHEY and CDR2 SMNVEV (reference sequence). The CDR3 consists of 13 residues. The rearrangement uses TRBV27 and TRBJ1-1; D might be TRBD1 (6 bases). The sample was peripheral blood, taken on day 0 of AZD1222 vaccination. The origin of this receptor is an adult in good health. Here the CDR3 reads CASSLGQGLEAFF. DNA of the CDR3: TGTGCCAGCAGTTTAGGGCAGGGGCTCGAAGCTTTCTTT.